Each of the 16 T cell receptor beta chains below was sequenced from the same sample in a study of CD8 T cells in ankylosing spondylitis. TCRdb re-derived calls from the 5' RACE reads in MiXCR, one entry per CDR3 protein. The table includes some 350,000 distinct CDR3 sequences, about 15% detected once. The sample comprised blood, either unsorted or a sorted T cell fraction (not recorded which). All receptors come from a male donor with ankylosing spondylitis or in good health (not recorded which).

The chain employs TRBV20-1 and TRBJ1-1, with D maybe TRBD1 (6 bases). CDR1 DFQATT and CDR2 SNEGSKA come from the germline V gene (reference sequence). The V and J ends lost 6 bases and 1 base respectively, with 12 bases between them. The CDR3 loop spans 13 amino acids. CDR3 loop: CSAAGTPNTEAFF. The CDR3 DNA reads TGCAGTGCAGCCGGGACACCGAACACTGAAGCTTTCTTT.

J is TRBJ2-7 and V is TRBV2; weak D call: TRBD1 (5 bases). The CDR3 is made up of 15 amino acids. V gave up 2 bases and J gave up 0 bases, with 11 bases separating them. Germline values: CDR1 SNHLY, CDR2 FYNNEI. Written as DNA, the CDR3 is TGTGCCAGCAGTGAATTAGGACAAAGCTCCTACGAGCAGTACTTC. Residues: CASSELGQSSYEQYF.

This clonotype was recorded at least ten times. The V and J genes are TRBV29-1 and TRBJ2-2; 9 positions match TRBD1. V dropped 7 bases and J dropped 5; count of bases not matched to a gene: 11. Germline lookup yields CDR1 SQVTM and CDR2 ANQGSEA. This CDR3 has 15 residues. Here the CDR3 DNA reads TGCAGCGCCTTCTTAACAGGGGGCGGAACCGGGGAGCTGTTTTTT. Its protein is CSAFLTGGGTGELFF.

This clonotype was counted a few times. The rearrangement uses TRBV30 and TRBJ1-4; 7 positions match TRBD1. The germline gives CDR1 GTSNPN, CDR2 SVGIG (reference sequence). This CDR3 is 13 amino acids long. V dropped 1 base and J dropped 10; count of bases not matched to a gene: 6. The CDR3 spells CAWSAGGLGKLFF. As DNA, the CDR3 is TGTGCCTGGAGTGCAGGGGGTTTAGGAAAACTGTTTTTT.

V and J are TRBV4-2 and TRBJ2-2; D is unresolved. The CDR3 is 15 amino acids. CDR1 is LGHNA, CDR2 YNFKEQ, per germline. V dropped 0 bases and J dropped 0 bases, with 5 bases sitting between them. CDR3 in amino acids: CASSQDWPNTGELFF. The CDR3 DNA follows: TGTGCCAGCAGCCAAGACTGGCCGAACACCGGGGAGCTGTTTTTT.

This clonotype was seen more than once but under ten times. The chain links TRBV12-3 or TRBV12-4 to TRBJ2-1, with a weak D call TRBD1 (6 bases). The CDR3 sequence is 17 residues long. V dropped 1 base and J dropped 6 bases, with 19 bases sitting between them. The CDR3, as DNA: TGTGCCAGCAGTTTAGTCGGTGGACAGCCTCTAGGCAATGAGCAGTTCTTC. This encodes CASSLVGGQPLGNEQFF.

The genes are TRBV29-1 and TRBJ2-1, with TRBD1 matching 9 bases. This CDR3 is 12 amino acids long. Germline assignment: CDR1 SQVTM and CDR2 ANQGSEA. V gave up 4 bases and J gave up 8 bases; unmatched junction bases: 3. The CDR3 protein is CSVGDRADEQFF. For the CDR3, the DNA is TGCAGCGTTGGGGACAGGGCGGATGAGCAGTTCTTC.

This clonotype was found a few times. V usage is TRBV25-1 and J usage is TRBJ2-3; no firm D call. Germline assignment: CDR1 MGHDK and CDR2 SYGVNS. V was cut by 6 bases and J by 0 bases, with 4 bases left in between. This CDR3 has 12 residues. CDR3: CASRTSTDTQYF. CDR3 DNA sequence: TGTGCCAGCAGGACTAGCACAGATACGCAGTATTTT.

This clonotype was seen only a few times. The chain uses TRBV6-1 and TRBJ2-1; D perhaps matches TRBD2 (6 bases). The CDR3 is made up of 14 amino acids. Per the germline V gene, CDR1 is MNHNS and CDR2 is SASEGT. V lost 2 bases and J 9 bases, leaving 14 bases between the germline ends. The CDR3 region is CASSETPGLGEQFF. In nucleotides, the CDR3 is TGTGCCAGCAGTGAAACCCCGGGACTGGGTGAGCAGTTCTTC.

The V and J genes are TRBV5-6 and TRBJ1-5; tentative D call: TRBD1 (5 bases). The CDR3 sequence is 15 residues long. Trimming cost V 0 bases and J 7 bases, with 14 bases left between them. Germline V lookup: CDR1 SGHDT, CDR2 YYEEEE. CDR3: CASSLEGSRVQPQHF. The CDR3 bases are TGTGCCAGCAGCTTGGAAGGTAGCAGGGTACAGCCCCAGCATTTT.

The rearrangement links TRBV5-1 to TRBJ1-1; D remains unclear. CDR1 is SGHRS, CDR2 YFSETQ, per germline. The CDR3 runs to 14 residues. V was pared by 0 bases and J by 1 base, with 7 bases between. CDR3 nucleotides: TGCGCCAGCAGCTTGGACGGAAAGAACACTGAAGCTTTCTTT. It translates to CASSLDGKNTEAFF.

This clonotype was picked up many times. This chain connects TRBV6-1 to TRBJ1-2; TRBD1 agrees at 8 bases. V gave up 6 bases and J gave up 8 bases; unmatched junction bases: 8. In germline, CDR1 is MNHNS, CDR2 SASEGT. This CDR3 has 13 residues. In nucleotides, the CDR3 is TGTGCCAGCAGGTCTGACAGGGGACGGGGCTACACCTTC. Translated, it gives CASRSDRGRGYTF.

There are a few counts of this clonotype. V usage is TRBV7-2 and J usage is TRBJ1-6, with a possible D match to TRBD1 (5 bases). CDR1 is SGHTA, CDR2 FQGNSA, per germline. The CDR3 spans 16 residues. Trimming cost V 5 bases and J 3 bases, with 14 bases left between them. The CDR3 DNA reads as TGTGCCAGCAGCCTCACCCGGGACCTCTATAATTCACCCCTCCACTTT. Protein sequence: CASSLTRDLYNSPLHF.

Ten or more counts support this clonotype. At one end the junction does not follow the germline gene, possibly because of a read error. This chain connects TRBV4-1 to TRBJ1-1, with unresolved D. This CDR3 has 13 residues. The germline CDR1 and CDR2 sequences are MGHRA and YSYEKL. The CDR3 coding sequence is TGTGCCAGCAGCCAAGTCCGGGGCACTGAAGCTTTCTTT. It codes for CASSQVRGTEAFF.

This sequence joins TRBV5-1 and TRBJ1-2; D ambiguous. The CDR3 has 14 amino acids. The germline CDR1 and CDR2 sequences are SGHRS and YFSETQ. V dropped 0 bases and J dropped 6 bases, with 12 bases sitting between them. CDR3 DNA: TGCGCCAGCAGCTTGGAGCGAGGGAGTAATGGCTACACCTTC. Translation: CASSLERGSNGYTF. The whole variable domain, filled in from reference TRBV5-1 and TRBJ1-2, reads KAGVTQTPRYLIKTRGQQVTLSCSPISGHRSVSWYQQTPGQGLQFLFEYFSETQRNKGNFPGRFSGRQFSNSRSEMNVSTLELGDSALYLCASSLERGSNGYTFGSGTRLTVV.

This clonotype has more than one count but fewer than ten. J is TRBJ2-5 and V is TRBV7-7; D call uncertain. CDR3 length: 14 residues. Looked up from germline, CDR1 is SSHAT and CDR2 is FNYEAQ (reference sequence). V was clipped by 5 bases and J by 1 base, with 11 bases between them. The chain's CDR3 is CASSKTVIQETQYF. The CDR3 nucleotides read TGTGCCAGCAGCAAAACAGTGATCCAAGAGACCCAGTACTTC.